These 22 T cell receptor beta chains originate from one sample sequenced in a study of blood T cell repertoires in COVID-19. TCRdb's table, derived via immunoSEQ multiplex PCR, lists solely in-frame clones and lacks some. The repertoire has under 200,000 clones, around 83% of them found once; the top ten carry more than 1%. Sequenced sample: peripheral blood. The receptors derive from a man in his forties with acute or convalescent COVID-19.

The chain is built from TRBV6-5 and TRBJ2-2, with a possible D match to TRBD1 (6 bases). With 6 bases removed from V and 6 bases from J, the gap between germline ends came to 14 bases. CDR1 is MNHEY and CDR2 is SVGAGI in the germline V gene. The CDR3 sequence is 14 residues long. The CDR3 loop reads CASRTTGYAGELFF. The CDR3 nucleotides are TGTGCCAGCAGAACTACAGGGTATGCCGGGGAGCTGTTTTTT.

The gene calls are TRBV11-2 and TRBJ2-3; 11 nucleotides match TRBD2. Germline CDR1 reads SGHAT; CDR2 reads FQNNGV. CDR3 size: 16 residues. Trimming removed 5 bases from V and 11 bases from J; junction bases left unmatched: 15. The CDR3 sequence: CASSPPGIAGGRMQYF. The CDR3 DNA reads as TGTGCCAGCAGCCCCCCCGGGATAGCGGGGGGGCGAATGCAGTATTTT.

This clone was seen more than once but under ten times. V gene TRBV5-1 combines with J gene TRBJ1-3, with D perhaps matching TRBD1 (6 bases). The CDR3 has 14 residues. V was cut by 1 base and J by 6 bases, with 11 bases left in between. In germline, CDR1 is SGHRS, CDR2 YFSETQ. CDR3 loop: CASSLSQGLNTIYF. CDR3 sequence (DNA): TGCGCCAGCAGCTTGAGTCAGGGGTTAAACACCATATATTTT.

V usage is TRBV6-5 and J usage is TRBJ2-2; TRBD1 matches 7 bases. V lost 6 bases to trimming and J lost 6 bases; unmatched junction nucleotides: 7. Germline V gives CDR1 MNHEY, CDR2 SVGAGI. This CDR3 contains 14 residues. CDR3 DNA sequence: TGTGCCAGCAGCTCCGGGACAGAATCCGGGGAGCTGTTTTTT. It codes for CASSSGTESGELFF.

This chain joins TRBV6-4 and TRBJ2-2, with a weak D call TRBD2 (5 bases). Trimming removed 3 bases from V and 3 bases from J, with 5 bases in between. This CDR3 comprises 13 residues. Germline-derived CDR1 and CDR2 are MRHNA and SNTAGT. CDR3 loop: CASSEADTGELFF. The CDR3 DNA is TGTGCCAGCAGTGAAGCGGACACCGGGGAGCTGTTTTTT.

The rearrangement joins TRBV2 to TRBJ2-5, with 8 bases lining up with TRBD2. The CDR3 extends over 14 amino acids. Germline V gene data show CDR1 as SNHLY and CDR2 as FYNNEI. Losses at the gene ends were 4 bases for V and 2 bases for J; bases not matched to a gene: 3. CDR3 loop: CASSGVAGQETQYF. In nucleotides, the CDR3 is TGTGCCAGCAGTGGGGTAGCGGGGCAAGAGACCCAGTACTTC.

The chain joins TRBV7-9 to TRBJ1-4; D might be TRBD1 (5 bases). The CDR3 has 15 residues. Trimming removed 5 bases from V and 5 bases from J, with 15 bases in between. Per germline, CDR1 SEHNR and CDR2 FQNEAQ (reference sequence). DNA of the CDR3: TGTGCCAGCAGCCTAAAGACAGCGTCAAATGAAAAACTGTTTTTT. It is translated as CASSLKTASNEKLFF.

The V call is TRBV12-3 or TRBV12-4, the J call TRBJ1-4; D call uncertain. The V and J ends lost 5 bases and 3 bases respectively, with 7 bases between them. The length of the CDR3 is 13 residues. The CDR3 is CASSNLANEKLFF. In nucleotides, the CDR3 is TGTGCCAGCAGTAACTTAGCTAATGAAAAACTGTTTTTT.

J is TRBJ1-4 and V is TRBV10-3; D uncertain. The V gene's germline CDR1 is ENHRY and CDR2 SYGVKD. The CDR3 totals 15 residues. V lost 8 bases, J lost 5 bases, and 18 bases lay in between. The CDR3 spells CAISPGGNSNEKLFF. The CDR3 DNA reads as TGTGCCATCTCACCGGGCGGGAATAGCAATGAAAAACTGTTTTTT.

This chain connects TRBV9 to TRBJ2-7; 10 nucleotides align to TRBD1. V shed 0 bases, J shed 1 base, and the junction held 1 base outside the gene matches. CDR3 size: 15 residues. Germline V gene sequence: CDR1 SGDLS, CDR2 YYNGEE. The CDR3 bases are TGTGCCAGCAGCGTAGGACAGGGGGCTTCCTACGAGCAGTACTTC. Translation gives CASSVGQGASYEQYF.

This clone was observed a single time. CDR3 residues: CASSPGLAGRTDTQYF. In DNA, the CDR3 is TGCGCCAGCAGCCCTGGACTAGCGGGGCGCACAGATACGCAGTATTTT. The rearrangement joins TRBV5-1 to TRBJ2-3, with TRBD2 identical over 12 bases. J was trimmed by 1 base and V by 4 bases; bases with no gene match: 4. This CDR3 has 16 residues. Per the germline V gene, CDR1 is SGHRS and CDR2 is YFSETQ.

The chain employs TRBV5-1 and TRBJ2-1, with 7 bases lining up with TRBD1. V shed 3 bases, J shed 4 bases, and the junction held 1 base outside the gene matches. The CDR3 has 13 residues. CDR1 SGHRS and CDR2 YFSETQ come from the germline V gene. The CDR3 sequence is CASSWDSYNEQFF. Written as DNA, the CDR3 is TGCGCCAGCAGCTGGGACAGTTACAATGAGCAGTTCTTC.

V is TRBV7-2 and J is TRBJ1-5, with a tentative D call TRBD1 (6 bases). CDR1 SGHTA and CDR2 FQGNSA come from the germline V gene. V gave up 5 bases and J gave up 9 bases, with 23 bases separating them. The CDR3 spans 16 residues. CDR3 in amino acids: CASSQRGSPGGTPQHF. CDR3 nucleotides: TGTGCCAGCAGCCAGAGGGGGTCCCCGGGGGGGACGCCCCAGCATTTT.

The J gene is TRBJ2-1, the V gene TRBV24-1; D may be TRBD1 (6 bases). CDR1 KGHDR and CDR2 SFDVKD come from the germline V gene. The CDR3 length is 15 residues. The germline V and J ends were trimmed by 4 bases and 6 bases, with 15 bases remaining between them. DNA of the CDR3: TGTGCCACCAGTGACCGACAGGACTGGGGCAATGAGCAGTTCTTC. Protein sequence: CATSDRQDWGNEQFF.

The CDR3 DNA follows: TGTGCCAGCAGCTCCGCGCCGGGCGGAGGGGAAAAACTGTTTTTT. It translates to CASSSAPGGGEKLFF. The rearrangement uses TRBV2 and TRBJ1-4; D gene unclear. The CDR3 contains 15 residues. V dropped 6 bases and J dropped 8 bases, with 19 bases sitting between them. Germline values: CDR1 SNHLY, CDR2 FYNNEI.

The chain couples TRBV7-9 to TRBJ2-7; D might be TRBD1 (5 bases). CDR1 SEHNR and CDR2 FQNEAQ come from the germline V gene (reference sequence). Trimming took 0 bases from V and 1 from J, leaving 13 bases between them. The CDR3 runs to 16 residues. This chain's CDR3 is CASSLALRGKSYEQYF. The CDR3 region has the DNA TGTGCCAGCAGCTTAGCGCTAAGGGGAAAGTCCTACGAGCAGTACTTC.

The chain is built from TRBV12-2 and TRBJ1-1. TRBV12-2 is a pseudogene locus. The CDR3 has 14 residues. The CDR3 DNA is TGTGCAAGTCGGGGAGGAGCGACGGGCACTGAAGCTTTCTTT. The encoded protein is CASRGGATGTEAFF.

This rearrangement joins TRBV9 to TRBJ2-7, with D perhaps matching TRBD2 (5 bases). CDR1 SGDLS and CDR2 YYNGEE come from the germline V gene. The length of the CDR3 is 12 residues. The V and J ends lost 3 bases and 6 bases respectively, with 10 bases between them. The CDR3 region is CASSGGEGEQYF. In DNA form, the CDR3 reads TGTGCCAGCAGCGGGGGTGAGGGCGAGCAGTACTTC.

The chain links TRBV9 to TRBJ2-1; 9 bases agree with TRBD1. V lost 2 bases to trimming and J lost 9 bases; unmatched junction nucleotides: 6. CDR3 length: 14 amino acids. Germline V gene sequence: CDR1 SGDLS, CDR2 YYNGEE. CDR3 sequence: CASSVGQGDAEQFF. In nucleotides, the CDR3 is TGTGCCAGCAGCGTGGGACAGGGAGATGCTGAGCAGTTCTTC.

The rearrangement uses TRBV18 and TRBJ1-1; a weak D match, TRBD1 (5 bases). Trimming pared 3 bases from V and 8 bases from J, leaving 10 bases between. The CDR3 is 12 residues long. Germline values: CDR1 KGHSH, CDR2 LQKENI. DNA for the CDR3: TGTGCCAGCTCACCCAGGGCTCAAGAAGCTTTCTTT. It yields the protein CASSPRAQEAFF.

The rearrangement links TRBV3-1 (or the pseudogene TRBV3-2) to TRBJ2-6; 7 bases line up with TRBD1. Germline trimming cut 4 bases from V and 0 bases from J; bases unmatched to any gene: 0. Germline V CDR1 and CDR2: LGHDT, YNNKEL (reference sequence). This CDR3 comprises 15 residues. This CDR3 is CASSRDSSGANVLTF. The DNA of the CDR3 is TGTGCCAGCAGCCGGGACAGCTCTGGGGCCAACGTCCTGACTTTC.

This clone was counted a few times. This chain joins TRBV9 and TRBJ1-5; 12 nucleotides line up with TRBD1. The CDR3 length is 16 residues. From germline, CDR1 is SGDLS and CDR2 YYNGEE. Trimming at V came to 3 bases and at J to 3 bases, leaving 4 bases not matched to a gene. As DNA, the CDR3 is TGTGCCAGCAGCGAGGGACAGGGGGCCCTCAATCAGCCCCAGCATTTT. It translates to CASSEGQGALNQPQHF. The whole variable domain, filled in from reference TRBV9 and TRBJ1-5, reads DSGVTQTPKHLITATGQRVTLRCSPRSGDLSVYWYQQSLDQGLQFLIQYYNGEERAKGNILERFSAQQFPDLHSELNLSSLELGDSALYFCASSEGQGALNQPQHFGDGTRLSIL.